The T cell receptor (beta chain) described here comes from a study of blood T cell repertoires in COVID-19. Study as a whole: Samples came from the United States, Italy and Spain, spanning acute and convalescent COVID-19.

Per germline, CDR1 SEHNR and CDR2 FQNEAQ (reference sequence). J gave up 2 bases and V 5 bases, and 3 bases lay outside the gene matches. There are 13 residues in the CDR3. Methods used by the authors: Amplification of reference gene primers provided the estimated nucleated cell counts. The data were produced by immunoSEQ multiplex PCR, yet TCRdb's version contains in-frame clones alone and is incomplete. The V and J calls and clone size come from that table; D and trimming were worked out from the DNA. The table lists about 190,000 clones, 89% of them singletons, with around 7% in the top ten. This rearrangement joins TRBV7-9 to TRBJ2-7, with TRBD1 matching over 7 bases. Sample: peripheral blood. The clonotype originates from a man in his forties with acute or convalescent COVID-19. The CDR3 region has the DNA TGTGCCAGCAGCGGTCAGGGGGCCTACGAGCAGTACTTC. Residues: CASSGQGAYEQYF.